These T cell receptor beta chains were read from a single sample in a study of shared clonotypes between healthy human individuals. Clones were read by immunoSEQ multiplex PCR, and TCRdb kept only the in-frame ones, dropping some. The table lists fewer than 2.5 million clones, under 95% of them singletons. Material for sequencing was naive CD4+ T cells from PBMCs. These receptors were collected from a young man in good health. Some clones in this sample may be carry-over from other donors' samples. The CDR3 runs from the conserved cysteine through the conserved F or W. A D gene is named only where the DNA matches it firmly. The size field is filled for only some rows; it gives once, few, many or a size class.

clone size,CDR3 length,J gene,V gene,D gene,CDR3 DNA,CDR3 protein
NA,16,TRBJ2-7,TRBV5-1,NA,TGCGCCAGCAGCTTGGCCGGGGGGCAGGGGGCGCGCGAGCAGTACTTC,CASSLAGGQGAREQYF
NA,13,TRBJ2-7,TRBV6-1,TRBD1,TGTGCCAGCAGTCAGGACAGGTACTACGAGCAGTACTTC,CASSQDRYYEQYF
NA,16,TRBJ1-2,TRBV28,TRBD1,TGTGCCAGCAGTTTTATCGGACAGGGTCTCCTCCATGGCTACACCTTC,CASSFIGQGLLHGYTF
NA,12,TRBJ1-2,TRBV30,TRBD1,TGTGCCTGGAGAGGGACAGCCTATGGCTACACCTTC,CAWRGTAYGYTF
NA,14,TRBJ2-3,TRBV28,TRBD1,TGTGCCAGCATACGGACAGGTGGAACAGATACGCAGTATTTT,CASIRTGGTDTQYF
NA,14,TRBJ1-2,TRBV2,TRBD1,TGTGCCAGCAGGGGACAGGGGGGCAACTATGGCTACACCTTC,CASRGQGGNYGYTF
NA,14,TRBJ2-5,TRBV29-1,TRBD1,TGCAGCGTTGGCGGGACAGGGGGCCGGGAGACCCAGTACTTC,CSVGGTGGRETQYF
NA,11,TRBJ1-4,TRBV20-1,NA,TGCAGTGCCCCCCTTCGTGGAAAACTGTTTTTT,CSAPLRGKLFF
NA,13,TRBJ2-3,TRBV21-1,NA,TGTGCCAGCACGAGAAAAAGCACAGATACGCAGTATTTT,CASTRKSTDTQYF
NA,20,TRBJ2-6,TRBV27,NA,TGTGCCAGCAGTTTATCGCCCTTCGGAGGTTCGGGGGCGGGGGCCAACGTCCTGACTTTC,CASSLSPFGGSGAGANVLTF
NA,14,TRBJ1-1,TRBV5-1,NA,TGCGCCAGCAGCTTCCTTCCGGAGGGGACTGAAGCTTTCTTT,CASSFLPEGTEAFF
NA,14,TRBJ2-7,TRBV5-1,NA,TGCGCCAGCAGCGCCGCTGGACACTCCTACGAGCAGTACTTC,CASSAAGHSYEQYF
NA,15,TRBJ2-7,TRBV5-6,TRBD1,TGTGCCAGCAGTTCTCGACAGGGGGTTGAGGGCGAGCAGTACTTC,CASSSRQGVEGEQYF
NA,16,TRBJ1-2,TRBV19,NA,TGTGCCAGTAGTCCTCACCCCTCTAGGGTTAACTATGGCTACACCTTC,CASSPHPSRVNYGYTF
NA,15,TRBJ2-7,TRBV6-6,TRBD2,TGTGCCAGCACTTACGGGGGACTAGCGGGAGTCGAGCAGTACTTC,CASTYGGLAGVEQYF
NA,16,TRBJ2-2,TRBV28,NA,TGTGCCAGCAGTACCCCCCTGAGCGCGAACACCGGGGAGCTGTTTTTT,CASSTPLSANTGELFF
few,15,TRBJ1-1,TRBV6-1,NA,TGTGCCAGCAGTCGGCATGCTCTCGTCGGGACTGAAGCTTTCTTT,CASSRHALVGTEAFF
NA,16,TRBJ2-3,TRBV11-2,TRBD2,TGTGCCAGCAGCTTAGGGCCTGGCGGGAGGTCAGATACGCAGTATTTT,CASSLGPGGRSDTQYF
NA,15,TRBJ2-1,TRBV7-2,NA,TGTGCCAGCACTTGGGGGGTAGCGGAGGGCAATGAGCAGTTCTTC,CASTWGVAEGNEQFF
NA,14,TRBJ2-7,TRBV5-1,TRBD1,TGCGCCAGCAGCTTAGCTGGGACAGGCAGCGAGCAGTACTTC,CASSLAGTGSEQYF
NA,15,TRBJ2-1,TRBV25-1,NA,TGTGCCAGCAGTGAAGAGGAGCTCGCCTACAATGAGCAGTTCTTC,CASSEEELAYNEQFF
few,12,TRBJ2-2,TRBV7-2,NA,TGTGCCAGCAGCTCTCGCACCGGGGAGCTGTTTTTT,CASSSRTGELFF
once,15,TRBJ1-6,TRBV10-3,NA,TGTGCCATCAGTGACAGCAGGTCGGGCGCGGGGCCCCTCCACTTT,CAISDSRSGAGPLHF
NA,16,TRBJ1-4,TRBV4-2,TRBD1,TGTGCCAGCAGCCAAGGGCGGACAGGGACGCTTGAAAAACTGTTTTTT,CASSQGRTGTLEKLFF
few,13,TRBJ1-1,TRBV28,NA,TGTGCCAGCAGTTCCGTAGACAGAATGAGAACTTTCTTT,CASSSVDRMRTFF
once,15,TRBJ2-2,TRBV6-5,TRBD2,TGTGCCAGCAGTTACAGCGGGATTCTGACCGGGGAGCTGTTTTTT,CASSYSGILTGELFF
NA,14,TRBJ2-7,TRBV18,TRBD1,TGTGCCAGCTCACCACCGGGACAGATATACGAGCAGTACTTC,CASSPPGQIYEQYF
NA,20,TRBJ2-1,TRBV5-1,NA,TGCGCCAGCAGCTTGCGAGGGACCTTGACAGTGCAGAGCTCCTACAATGAGCAGTTCTTC,CASSLRGTLTVQSSYNEQFF
NA,17,TRBJ2-6,TRBV4-1,NA,TGCGCCAGCAGCCAAGATCGTGGGGGCTCTGGGGCCAACGTCCTGACTTTC,CASSQDRGGSGANVLTF
NA,16,TRBJ1-2,TRBV28,TRBD1,TGTGCCAGCAGTCCCCCTCCGGGACAGGCCTCGCAGGGCTACACCTTC,CASSPPPGQASQGYTF
NA,14,TRBJ2-5,TRBV30,TRBD2,TGTGCCTGGAGTGGACTAGCGGGGCAAGAGACCCAGTACTTC,CAWSGLAGQETQYF
NA,12,TRBJ1-2,TRBV2,NA,TGTGCCAGCAGGGGAGGGGTCCGAGGCTACACCTTC,CASRGGVRGYTF
NA,14,TRBJ1-2,TRBV27,TRBD1,TGTGCCAGCAGCTCGGACAGGGGGCTTGAAGGCTACACCTTC,CASSSDRGLEGYTF
NA,18,TRBJ2-2,TRBV10-1,NA,TGCGCCAGTGCCCGGACCCGGGGGGCGGGAAGCAACACCGGGGAGCTGTTTTTT,CASARTRGAGSNTGELFF
NA,13,TRBJ2-5,TRBV28,NA,TGTGCCAGCAGTTTCAGGGGATGGGAGACCCAGTACTTC,CASSFRGWETQYF
NA,14,TRBJ1-2,TRBV6-1,NA,TGTGCCAGCAGTGAATTTGGAGTCTACTATGGCTACACCTTC,CASSEFGVYYGYTF
NA,13,TRBJ2-3,TRBV6-1,NA,TGTGCCAGCAGTGGGATACAGGGAGATACGCAGTATTTT,CASSGIQGDTQYF
NA,14,TRBJ2-7,TRBV4-1,NA,TGCGCCAGCAGCCAACCCGGGGACACCTACGAGCAGTACTTC,CASSQPGDTYEQYF
few,17,TRBJ1-2,TRBV4-1,NA,TGCGCCAGCAGCCAAGTACACCCACCGGCCTCCTGGGATGGCTACACCTTC,CASSQVHPPASWDGYTF
NA,13,TRBJ2-5,TRBV4-3,NA,TGCGCCAGCAGCCAAGCCCGCCGAGAGACCCAGTACTTC,CASSQARRETQYF
NA,16,TRBJ2-2,TRBV5-1,NA,TGCGCCAGCAGCTTGGGTGCGGGACCCAACACCGGGGAGCTGTTTTTT,CASSLGAGPNTGELFF
NA,13,TRBJ1-2,TRBV6-5,NA,TGTGCCAGCAGTTACGGGACAAGAGATGGCTACACCTTC,CASSYGTRDGYTF
NA,12,TRBJ1-2,TRBV19,NA,TGTGCCAGTAGTAACTGGAGGAGTGGCTACACCTTC,CASSNWRSGYTF
NA,13,TRBJ1-2,TRBV6-1,TRBD1,TGTGCCAGCAGTGGACAGGGGGCGCGGGGCTACACCTTC,CASSGQGARGYTF
NA,16,TRBJ1-2,TRBV7-9,TRBD1,TGTGCCAGCAGCGAACCGTTTGTACAGGGGGCCAGTGGCTACACCTTC,CASSEPFVQGASGYTF
NA,14,TRBJ2-1,TRBV28,NA,TGTGCCAGCAGAATGCCGGGACCTCACAATGAGCAGTTCTTC,CASRMPGPHNEQFF
once,12,TRBJ2-7,TRBV11-1,TRBD1,TGTGCCAGCAGCACCACAGGGGATAAGCAGTACTTC,CASSTTGDKQYF
NA,18,TRBJ2-7,TRBV15,NA,TGTGCCACCAGCAGTGACTTCGGGGTGCACCTCAGGGAAAACGAGCAGTACTTC,CATSSDFGVHLRENEQYF
NA,13,TRBJ1-5,TRBV2,TRBD1,TGTGCCAGCAACGGCAGGGGGAATCAGCCCCAGCATTTT,CASNGRGNQPQHF
NA,14,TRBJ2-5,TRBV19,TRBD2,TGTGCCAGTAGTCTAGCGGGAGGAGGAGAGACCCAGTACTTC,CASSLAGGGETQYF
few,14,TRBJ1-3,TRBV14,NA,TGTGCCAGCAGCCATGCCGGGCAGGTTGGGATTTCATATTTT,CASSHAGQVGISYF
once,22,TRBJ2-1,TRBV9,TRBD2,TGTGCCAGCAGCGTAGGGGAGGGGATAGGGACTAGCGCCAGGAGCTCCTACAATGAGCAGTTCTTC,CASSVGEGIGTSARSSYNEQFF